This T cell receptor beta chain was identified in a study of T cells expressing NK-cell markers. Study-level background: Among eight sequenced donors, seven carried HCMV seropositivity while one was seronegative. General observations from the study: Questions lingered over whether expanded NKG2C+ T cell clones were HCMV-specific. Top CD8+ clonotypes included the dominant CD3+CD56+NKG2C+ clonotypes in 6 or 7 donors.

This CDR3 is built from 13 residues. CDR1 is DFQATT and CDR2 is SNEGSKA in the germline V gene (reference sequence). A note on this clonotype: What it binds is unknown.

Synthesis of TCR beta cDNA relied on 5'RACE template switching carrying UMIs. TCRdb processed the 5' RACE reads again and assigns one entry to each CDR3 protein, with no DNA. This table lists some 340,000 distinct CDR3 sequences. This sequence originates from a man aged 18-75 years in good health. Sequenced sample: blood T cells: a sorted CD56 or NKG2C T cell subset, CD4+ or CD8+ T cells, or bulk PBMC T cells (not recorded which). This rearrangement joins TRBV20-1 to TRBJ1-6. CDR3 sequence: CSARSAVNSPLHF.